This TCR beta chain appears in the sequencing data of a study of T cells in tumors after PD-1 blockade. Template: tumor biopsy or peripheral blood genomic DNA, roughly 550-6,500 ng per sample. From germline, CDR1 is SGHKS and CDR2 YYEKEE (reference sequence). V was cut by 3 bases and J by 7 bases, with 11 bases left in between. The CDR3 has 13 amino acids. Of note for this clone: The antigen remains unidentified.

General study findings and limits: Two pre-treatment samples showed no clonal replacement between them. In squamous cell carcinoma, approximately 50% of expanded exhausted clones were novel. Peripheral recruitment is suggested, as some novel exhausted tumor clones were in pre-treatment blood.

The repertoire was sequenced with immunoSEQ multiplex PCR; TCRdb's copy has only in-frame clones and lacks some. The sample records 5,000 or so clones, about 72% being singletons. V is TRBV5-5 and J is TRBJ2-1; the D gene is possibly TRBD2 (5 bases). This sequence was found in a human donor with cutaneous squamous cell carcinoma. Sequencing used tumor tissue, obtained before anti-PD-1 treatment. CDR3 in amino acids: CASSSLGANEQFF. The CDR3 DNA reads TGTGCCAGCAGCTCCTTGGGAGCGAATGAGCAGTTCTTC.